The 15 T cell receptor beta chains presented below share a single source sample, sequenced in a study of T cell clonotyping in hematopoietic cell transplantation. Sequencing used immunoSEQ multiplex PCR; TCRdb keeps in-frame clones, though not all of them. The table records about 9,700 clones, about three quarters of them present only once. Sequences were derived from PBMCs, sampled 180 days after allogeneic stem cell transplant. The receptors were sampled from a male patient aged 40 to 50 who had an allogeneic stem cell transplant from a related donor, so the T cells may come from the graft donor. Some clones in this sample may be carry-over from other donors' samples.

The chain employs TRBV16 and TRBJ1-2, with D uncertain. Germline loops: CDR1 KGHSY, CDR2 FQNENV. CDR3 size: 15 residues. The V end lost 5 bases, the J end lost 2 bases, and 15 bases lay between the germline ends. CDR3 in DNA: TGTGCCAGCAGCTTAGAGGCGAACAACAACTATGGCTACACCTTC. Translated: CASSLEANNNYGYTF.

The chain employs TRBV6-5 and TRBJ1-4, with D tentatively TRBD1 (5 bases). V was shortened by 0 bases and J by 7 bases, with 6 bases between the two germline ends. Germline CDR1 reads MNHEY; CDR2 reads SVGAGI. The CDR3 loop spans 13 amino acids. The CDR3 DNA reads TGTGCCAGCAGTTACTCGGGACGTGAAAAACTGTTTTTT. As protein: CASSYSGREKLFF.

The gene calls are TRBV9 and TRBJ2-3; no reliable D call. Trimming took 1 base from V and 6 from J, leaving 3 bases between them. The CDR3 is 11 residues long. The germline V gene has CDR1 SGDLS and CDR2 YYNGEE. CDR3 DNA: TGTGCCAGCAGCGTACGGGATACGCAGTATTTT. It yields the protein CASSVRDTQYF.

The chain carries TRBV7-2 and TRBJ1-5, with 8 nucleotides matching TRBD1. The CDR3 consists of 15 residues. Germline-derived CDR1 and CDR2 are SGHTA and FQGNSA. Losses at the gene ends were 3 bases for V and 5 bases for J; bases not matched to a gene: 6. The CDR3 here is CASSFDRGVYQPQHF. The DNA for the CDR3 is TGTGCCAGCAGCTTCGACAGGGGTGTATATCAGCCCCAGCATTTT.

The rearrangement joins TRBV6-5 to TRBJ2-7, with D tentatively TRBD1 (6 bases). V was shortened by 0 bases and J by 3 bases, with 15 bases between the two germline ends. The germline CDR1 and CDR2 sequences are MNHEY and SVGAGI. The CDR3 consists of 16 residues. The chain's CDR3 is CASSYSGRGSIYEQYF. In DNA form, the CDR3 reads TGTGCCAGCAGTTACTCCGGCAGGGGATCTATCTACGAGCAGTACTTC.

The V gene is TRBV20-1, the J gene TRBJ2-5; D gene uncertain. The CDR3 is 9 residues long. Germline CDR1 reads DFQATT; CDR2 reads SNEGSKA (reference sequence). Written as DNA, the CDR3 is TGCACTACCGGAGAGACCCAGTACTTC. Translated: CTTGETQYF.

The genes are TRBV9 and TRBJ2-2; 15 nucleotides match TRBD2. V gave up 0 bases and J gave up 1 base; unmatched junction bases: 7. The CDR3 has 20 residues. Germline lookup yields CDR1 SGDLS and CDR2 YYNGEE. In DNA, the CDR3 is TGTGCCAGCAGCGTAGAACATCCGGGACTAGCGGGGGGGAACACCGGGGAGCTGTTTTTT. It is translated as CASSVEHPGLAGGNTGELFF.

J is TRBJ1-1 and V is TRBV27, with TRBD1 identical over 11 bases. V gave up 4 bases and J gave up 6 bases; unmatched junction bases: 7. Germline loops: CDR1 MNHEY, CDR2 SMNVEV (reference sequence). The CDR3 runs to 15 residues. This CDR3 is CASSSLGQGASEAFF. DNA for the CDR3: TGTGCCAGCAGTTCCTTAGGACAGGGGGCCTCTGAAGCTTTCTTT.

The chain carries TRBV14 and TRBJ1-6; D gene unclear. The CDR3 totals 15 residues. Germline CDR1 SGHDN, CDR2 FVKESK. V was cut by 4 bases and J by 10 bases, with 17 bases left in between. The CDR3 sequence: CASSRSLAGGSPLHF. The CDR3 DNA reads TGTGCCAGCAGCCGGTCACTAGCAGGAGGGTCACCCCTCCACTTT. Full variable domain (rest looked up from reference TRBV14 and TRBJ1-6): EAGVTQFPSHSVIEKGQTVTLRCDPISGHDNLYWYRRVMGKEIKFLLHFVKESKQDESGMPNNRFLAERTGGTYSTLKVQPAELEDSGVYFCASSRSLAGGSPLHFGNGTRLTVT.

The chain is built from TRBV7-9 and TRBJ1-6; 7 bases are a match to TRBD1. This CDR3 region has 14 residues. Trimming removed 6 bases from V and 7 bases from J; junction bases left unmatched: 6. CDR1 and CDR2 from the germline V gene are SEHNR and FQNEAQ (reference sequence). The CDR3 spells CASRYDRENSPLHF. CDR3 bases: TGTGCCAGCAGATACGACAGGGAGAATTCACCCCTCCACTTT.

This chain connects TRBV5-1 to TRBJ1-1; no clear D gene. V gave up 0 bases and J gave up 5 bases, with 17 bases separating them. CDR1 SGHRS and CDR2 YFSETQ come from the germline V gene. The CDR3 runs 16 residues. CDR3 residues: CASSLVPGSVSTEAFF. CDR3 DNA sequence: TGCGCCAGCAGCTTGGTTCCCGGCAGTGTGTCGACTGAAGCTTTCTTT.

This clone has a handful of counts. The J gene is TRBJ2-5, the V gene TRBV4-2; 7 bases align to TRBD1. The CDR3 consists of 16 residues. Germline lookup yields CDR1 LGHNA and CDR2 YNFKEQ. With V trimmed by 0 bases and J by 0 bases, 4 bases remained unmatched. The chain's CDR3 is CASSQDLGQHQETQYF. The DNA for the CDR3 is TGTGCCAGCAGCCAAGACTTGGGACAGCACCAAGAGACCCAGTACTTC.

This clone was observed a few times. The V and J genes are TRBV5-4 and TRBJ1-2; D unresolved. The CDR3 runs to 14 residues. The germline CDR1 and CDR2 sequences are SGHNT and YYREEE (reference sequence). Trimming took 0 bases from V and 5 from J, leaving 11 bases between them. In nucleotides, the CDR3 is TGTGCCAGCAGCTTGGTAGGTCAGGAGTATGGCTACACCTTC. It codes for CASSLVGQEYGYTF. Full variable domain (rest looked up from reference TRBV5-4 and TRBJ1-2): ETGVTQSPTHLIKTRGQQVTLRCSSQSGHNTVSWYQQALGQGPQFIFQYYREEENGRGNFPPRFSGLQFPNYSSELNVNALELDDSALYLCASSLVGQEYGYTFGSGTRLTVV.

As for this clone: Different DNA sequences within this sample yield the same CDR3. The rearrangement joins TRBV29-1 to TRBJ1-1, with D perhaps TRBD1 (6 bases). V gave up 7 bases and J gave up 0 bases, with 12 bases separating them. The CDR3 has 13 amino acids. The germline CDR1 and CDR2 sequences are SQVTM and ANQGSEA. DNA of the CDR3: TGCAGCGCCAGGACAGCCATGAACACTGAAGCTTTCTTT. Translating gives CSARTAMNTEAFF.

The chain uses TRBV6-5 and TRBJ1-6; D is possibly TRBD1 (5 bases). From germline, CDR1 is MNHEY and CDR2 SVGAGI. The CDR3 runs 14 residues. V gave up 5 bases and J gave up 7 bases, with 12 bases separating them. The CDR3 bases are TGTGCCAGCAGTCCTGGGGCCCGCAATTCACCCCTCCACTTT. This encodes CASSPGARNSPLHF.